This note documents a single TCR beta chain sequence. Its antigen is undetermined. This sample stems from a study of response to subunit inactivated influenza vaccine. Study-wide results and caveats: Only a handful of new T cells, the authors suggested, are recruited with each seasonal influenza vaccination.

Each CDR3 protein gets one entry after TCRdb re-called the RT-PCR reads with MiXCR. The sample holds 290,000 or so distinct CDR3 sequences, 22% seen once. CDR1 and CDR2 from the germline V gene are SGHTA and FQGNSA. This CDR3 is 15 amino acids long. V lost 0 bases to trimming and J lost 6 bases, with 12 bases between them. V and J are TRBV7-2 and TRBJ2-1, with D unresolved. The receptor comes from a man aged 50 to 69 who received an inactivated influenza vaccine. The material was PBMCs from blood, obtained less than 22 months after vaccination. The CDR3 nucleotides read TGTGCCAGCAGCTTAGCGTGGAAACAGCTCAATGAGCAGTTCTTC. This gives the protein CASSLAWKQLNEQFF.